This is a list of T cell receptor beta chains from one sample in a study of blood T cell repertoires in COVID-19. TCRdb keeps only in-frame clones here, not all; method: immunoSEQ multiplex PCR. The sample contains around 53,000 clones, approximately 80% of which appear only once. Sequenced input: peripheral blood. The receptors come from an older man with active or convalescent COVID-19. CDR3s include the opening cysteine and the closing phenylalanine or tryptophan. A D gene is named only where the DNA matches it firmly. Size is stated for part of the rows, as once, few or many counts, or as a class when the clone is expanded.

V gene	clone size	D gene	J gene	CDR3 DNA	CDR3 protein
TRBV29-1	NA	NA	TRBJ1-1	TGCAGCGTTGAAGATCGGGGATCGGAAGCTTTCTTT	CSVEDRGSEAFF
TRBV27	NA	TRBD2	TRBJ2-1	TGTGCCAGCAGTTTATACTCTAGCGGCTCCTACAATGAGCAGTTCTTC	CASSLYSSGSYNEQFF
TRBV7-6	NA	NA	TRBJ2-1	TGTGCCAGCAGCTTAGCGTGGCGGGGGCGGTGGAATGAGCAGTTCTTC	CASSLAWRGRWNEQFF
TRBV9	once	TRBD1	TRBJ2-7	TGTGCCAGCAGCCCCCGGACAGGGAAGTACGAGCAGTACTTC	CASSPRTGKYEQYF
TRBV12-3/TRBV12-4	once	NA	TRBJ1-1	TGTGCCAGCAGTTCCGAGTGGAACACTGAAGCTTTCTTT	CASSSEWNTEAFF
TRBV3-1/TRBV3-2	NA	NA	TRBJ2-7	TGTGCCAGCAGCCAAGACCTGGCCAGAATTTACGAGCAGTACTTC	CASSQDLARIYEQYF
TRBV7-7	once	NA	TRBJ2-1	TGTGCCAGCAGCCCCGGGAGCCAGCAGCCCCGGGCCGGCTCCTACAATGAGCAGTTCTTC	CASSPGSQQPRAGSYNEQFF
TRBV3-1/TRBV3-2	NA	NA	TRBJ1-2	TGTGCCAGCAGCCAAGGGTGGGGGGACTATGGCTACACCTTC	CASSQGWGDYGYTF
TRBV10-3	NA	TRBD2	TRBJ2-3	TGTGCCATCAAGAGAACTAGCGGGAGAGGGGATACGCAGTATTTT	CAIKRTSGRGDTQYF
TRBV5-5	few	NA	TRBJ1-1	TGTGCCAGCAGCTCCGGGGGACACACTGAAGCTTTCTTT	CASSSGGHTEAFF
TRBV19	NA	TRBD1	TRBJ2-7	TGTGCCAGTAGTCCGAGACAGGGTAACGCCTACGAGCAGTACTTC	CASSPRQGNAYEQYF
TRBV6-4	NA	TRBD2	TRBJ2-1	TGTGCCAGCAGTGCCCTCGGACTAGCGGGGAACAATGAGCAGTTCTTC	CASSALGLAGNNEQFF
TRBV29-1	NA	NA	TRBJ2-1	TGCAGCGTGGAAGCAGTCTTGGATGAGCAGTTCTTC	CSVEAVLDEQFF
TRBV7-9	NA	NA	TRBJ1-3	TGTGCCAGCAACCTCCTCCGAACCGGGGGGCCTGGAAACACCATATATTTT	CASNLLRTGGPGNTIYF
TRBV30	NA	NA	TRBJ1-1	TGTGCCTGGAGTTACTCCAGGGATGGTGAAGCTTTCTTT	CAWSYSRDGEAFF
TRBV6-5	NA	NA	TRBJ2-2	TGTGCCAGCATTCAAGACAGCCTGTACACCGGGGAGCTGTTTTTT	CASIQDSLYTGELFF
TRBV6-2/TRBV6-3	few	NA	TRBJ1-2	TGTGCCAGCAGCCCCAGTATTAACTATGGCTACACCTTC	CASSPSINYGYTF
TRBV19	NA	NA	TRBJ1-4	TGTGCCAGTAGTATAAGGGGCGGAGTTGGTGAAAAACTGTTTTTT	CASSIRGGVGEKLFF
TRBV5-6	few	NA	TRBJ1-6	TGTGCCAGCAGCTTCGGGTCTCCGTATAATTCACCCCTCCACTTT	CASSFGSPYNSPLHF
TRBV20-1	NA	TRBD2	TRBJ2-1	TGCAGTGCTAGTTTGCTAGCGGGAGCTCATGAGCAGTTCTTC	CSASLLAGAHEQFF
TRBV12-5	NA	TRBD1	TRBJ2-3	TGTGCTAGTGGTTTGCCGCAGGGACAGGGGGCGCAGAAAGATACGCAGTATTTT	CASGLPQGQGAQKDTQYF
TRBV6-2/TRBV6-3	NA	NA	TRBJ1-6	TGTGCCAGCAGTATCGACAGGAATGGGAATTCACCCCTCCACTTT	CASSIDRNGNSPLHF
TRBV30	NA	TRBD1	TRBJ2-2	TGTGCCGGGACAGGGAACAGTTTTATCACCGGGGAGCTGTTTTTT	CAGTGNSFITGELFF
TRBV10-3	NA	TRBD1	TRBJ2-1	TGTGCCATCAGTCGGACAGGGAATGAGCAGTTCTTC	CAISRTGNEQFF
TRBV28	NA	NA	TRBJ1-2	TGTGCCAGCAGGCCTGGGGAGGGGATACGGGGCTACACCTTC	CASRPGEGIRGYTF
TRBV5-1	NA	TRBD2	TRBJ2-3	TGCGCCAGCAGCTGGGGAGGACTAGCAAGAGATACGCAGTATTTT	CASSWGGLARDTQYF
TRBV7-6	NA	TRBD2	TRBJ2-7	TGTGCCAGCAGCCCCGTGAACGGGGGGGCCTACGAGCAGTACTTC	CASSPVNGGAYEQYF
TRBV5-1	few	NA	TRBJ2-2	TGCGCCAGCAGCTTTGATAGCCCCTGGGAGCTGTTTTTT	CASSFDSPWELFF
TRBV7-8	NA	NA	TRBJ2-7	TGTGCCAGCAGCTTAGGAACTACCTACGAGCAGTACTTC	CASSLGTTYEQYF
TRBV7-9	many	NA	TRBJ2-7	TGTGCCAGCAGCTCCGGACTTACCTACGAGCAGTACTTC	CASSSGLTYEQYF
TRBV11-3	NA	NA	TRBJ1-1	TGTGCCAGCAGCCCACGGGACTGGGTAAGCACTGAAGCTTTCTTT	CASSPRDWVSTEAFF
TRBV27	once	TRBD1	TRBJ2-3	TGTGCCAGCAGACAACGGACAGGGGGGTGGGATACGCAGTATTTT	CASRQRTGGWDTQYF
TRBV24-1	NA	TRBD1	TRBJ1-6	TGTGCCACCAGTGACGGGACAGCCCTTCACTTT	CATSDGTALHF
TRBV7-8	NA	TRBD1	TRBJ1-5	TGTGCCAGCAGCTTGGGGGACAGTAGGGTGAATCAGCCCCAGCATTTT	CASSLGDSRVNQPQHF
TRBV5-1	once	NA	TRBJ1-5	TGCGCCAGCAGCTTAGGAGGTTCTGAGCAGCCCCAGCATTTT	CASSLGGSEQPQHF
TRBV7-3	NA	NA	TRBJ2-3	TGTGCCAGCAGTTTTAGTGGGCAGAGCACAGATACGCAGTATTTT	CASSFSGQSTDTQYF
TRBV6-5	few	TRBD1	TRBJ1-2	TGTGCCAGCAGGGGACAGGGGGTCTATGGCTACACCTTC	CASRGQGVYGYTF
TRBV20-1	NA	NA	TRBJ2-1	TGCAGTGCTAGTCCCACAGGGCTTGGGGAGCAGTTCTTC	CSASPTGLGEQFF
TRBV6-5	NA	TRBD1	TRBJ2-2	TGTGCCAGCAGGGCAGGGGGCTCGACCGGGGAGCTGTTTTTT	CASRAGGSTGELFF
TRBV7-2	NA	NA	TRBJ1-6	TGTGCCAGCAGCTCCCGCCGGGGGGTTAATTCACCCCTCCACTTT	CASSSRRGVNSPLHF
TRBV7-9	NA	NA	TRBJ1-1	TGTGCCAGCAGCTTTAAAGCGGACACTGAAGCTTTCTTT	CASSFKADTEAFF
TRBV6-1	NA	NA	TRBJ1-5	TGTGCCAGCAGTGAAGAAGAGGTTCAGCCCCAGCATTTT	CASSEEEVQPQHF
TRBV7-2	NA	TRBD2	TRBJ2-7	TGTGCCAGCAGCTTCGGACTAGCGAGAACCTACGAGCAGTACTTC	CASSFGLARTYEQYF
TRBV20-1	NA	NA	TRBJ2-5	TGCAGTGCTAGTGAAGATGGCGGAAGACTTCAAGAGACCCAGTACTTC	CSASEDGGRLQETQYF
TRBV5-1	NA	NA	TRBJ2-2	TGCGCCAGCAGACCGGGTAACACCGGGGAGCTGTTTTTT	CASRPGNTGELFF
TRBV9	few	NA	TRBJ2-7	TGTGCCAGCAGCACCCTCCAGGGCGTTGAGCAGTACTTC	CASSTLQGVEQYF
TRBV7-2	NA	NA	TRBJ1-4	TGTGCCAGCAGCTTAGTAAGGAGCGCAACTAATGAAAAACTGTTTTTT	CASSLVRSATNEKLFF
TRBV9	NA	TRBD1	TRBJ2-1	TGTGCCAGCACCGAACCTTCAGGGGGTTTCTACAATGAGCAGTTCTTC	CASTEPSGGFYNEQFF
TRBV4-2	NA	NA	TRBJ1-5	TGTGCCAGCAGCCAAGATCAACAGAGAAATCAGCCCCAGCATTTT	CASSQDQQRNQPQHF
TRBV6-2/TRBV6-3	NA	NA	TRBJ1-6	TGTGCCAGCAGTTACGCAGGGTCTTATTCTAATTCACCCCTCCACTTT	CASSYAGSYSNSPLHF
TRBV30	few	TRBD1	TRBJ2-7	TGTGCCTGGAGTAACCCCCGGGACAGGGGCTACGAGCAGTACTTC	CAWSNPRDRGYEQYF
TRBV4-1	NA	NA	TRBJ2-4	TGCGCCAGCAGCCAAGGGGTGGCAGGGATCGGGGGAAACATTCAGTACTTC	CASSQGVAGIGGNIQYF
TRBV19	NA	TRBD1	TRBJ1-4	TGTGCCAGTAGTGTAGGGACAGCAACTAATGAAAAACTGTTTTTT	CASSVGTATNEKLFF
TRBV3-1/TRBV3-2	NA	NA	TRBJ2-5	TGTGCCAGCAGCCGCAGGACTGTACAAGAGACCCAGTACTTC	CASSRRTVQETQYF
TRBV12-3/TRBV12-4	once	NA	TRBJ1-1	TGTGCCAGCAGTGAATCCGGGACAGAAGCTTTCTTT	CASSESGTEAFF